Listed below are T cell receptor beta chains from one sample, sequenced in a study of blood T cell repertoires in COVID-19. Sequencing was performed with immunoSEQ multiplex PCR; in TCRdb, only in-frame clones are kept and a portion is missing. Of 130,000 to 150,000 clones in the sample, roughly 89% are singletons; the top ten hold under 7%. Input material: PBMCs or T cells enriched from blood (not recorded which). These receptors originate from a woman in her forties or fifties who had been exposed to COVID-19. CDR3s include the opening cysteine and the closing phenylalanine or tryptophan. The D gene is left open where the match is weak. Size values are once, few and many counts, or a class for expanded clones, and some rows have none.

>TRBV6-2/TRBV6-3|TRBJ2-7|.|14|TRBD2
TGTGCCAGCAGTTACTCCCTAGCGGACTACGAGCAGTACTTC
CASSYSLADYEQYF
>TRBV15|TRBJ2-1|few|15|.
TGTGCCACCAGCAGAGAATCGGGGGGCGTGAATGAGCAGTTCTTC
CATSRESGGVNEQFF
>TRBV3-1/TRBV3-2|TRBJ1-1|.|13|TRBD1
TGTGCCAGCAGCCAGAGGGGACAGCCTGAAGCTTTCTTT
CASSQRGQPEAFF
>TRBV19|TRBJ2-7|.|14|TRBD2
TGTGCCAGTAGTATATCTAGCGGGTACTACGAGCAGTACTTC
CASSISSGYYEQYF
>TRBV5-4|TRBJ1-2|.|14|.
TGTGCCAGCAGCTTGGGGCAGCGAAACTATGGCTACACCTTC
CASSLGQRNYGYTF
>TRBV4-1|TRBJ1-4|.|16|.
TGCGCCAGCAGCCAAGAATCCAGGATCAGGGAGGTCGGACTGTTTTTT
CASSQESRIREVGLFF
>TRBV28|TRBJ1-1|.|13|.
TGTGCCAGCAGTCCTTTATCCCTCACTGAAGCTTTCTTT
CASSPLSLTEAFF
>TRBV19|TRBJ1-3|.|16|TRBD1
TGTGCCAGTAGTATCCAAACAGGGGCAAGTGGAAACACCATATATTTT
CASSIQTGASGNTIYF
>TRBV29-1|TRBJ1-2|.|14|.
TGCAGCGTTGAAGACGCAGACAGGCTCTATGGCTACACCTTC
CSVEDADRLYGYTF
>TRBV6-6|TRBJ2-5|.|15|TRBD1
TGTGCCAGCAGCCTCCCGGGACAGACTCAAGAGACCCAGTACTTC
CASSLPGQTQETQYF
>TRBV9|TRBJ1-1|.|14|TRBD1
TGTGCCAGCAGAGGACAGGGGGCGGACACTGAAGCTTTCTTT
CASRGQGADTEAFF
>TRBV6-5|TRBJ1-1|.|15|TRBD1
TGTGCCAGCAGTTATGGGCGGACAGGGGGCGGTGAAGCTTTCTTT
CASSYGRTGGGEAFF
>TRBV19|TRBJ1-1|.|13|.
TGTGCCAGTACCCCTGAGGGGAACACTGAAGCTTTCTTT
CASTPEGNTEAFF
>TRBV24-1|TRBJ1-2|few|18|.
TGTGCCACCAGTGTACCTCTTCCAGGTCCCGATCCTTTTTATGGCTACACCTTC
CATSVPLPGPDPFYGYTF
>TRBV12-3/TRBV12-4|TRBJ1-2|.|13|.
TGTGCCAGCAGTTTCTCAGGATCCTATGGCTACACCTTC
CASSFSGSYGYTF
>TRBV5-1|TRBJ2-7|.|14|TRBD2
TGCGCCAGCAGCCCTAGCGGGGCCCCCTACGAGCAGTACTTC
CASSPSGAPYEQYF
>TRBV19|TRBJ1-1|.|12|.
TGTGCCAGTAGTATAAACGGGGGTGAAGCTTTCTTT
CASSINGGEAFF
>TRBV9|TRBJ1-4|once|13|.
TGTGCCAGCAGCGTAGGAGGAAATGAAAAACTGTTTTTT
CASSVGGNEKLFF
>TRBV7-9|TRBJ2-3|once|14|.
TGTGCCAGCAGCTCGGAGGGCCTCACAGATACGCAGTATTTT
CASSSEGLTDTQYF
>TRBV7-9|TRBJ1-3|.|15|TRBD1
TGTGCCAGCAGCTTAGAGGGGGCTCAGGGAAACATCATATATTTT
CASSLEGAQGNIIYF
>TRBV5-1|TRBJ1-3|.|15|.
TGCGCCAGCAGCTTGGCGTCCGTCTCTGGAAACACCATATATTTT
CASSLASVSGNTIYF
>TRBV3-1/TRBV3-2|TRBJ2-1|.|16|TRBD2
TGTGCCAGCAGCCAGGGACTAGCGGGAGTAGGAGGTGAGCAGTTCTTC
CASSQGLAGVGGEQFF
>TRBV25-1|TRBJ2-2|.|15|.
TGTGCCAGCCCAGGGTATGGAGAGAGGACCGGGGAGCTGTTTTTT
CASPGYGERTGELFF
>TRBV6-6|TRBJ2-5|.|13|.
TGTGCCAGCAGCACAGGGCGGCTAGAGGCCCAGTACTTC
CASSTGRLEAQYF
>TRBV6-4|TRBJ2-3|.|15|.
TGTGCCAGCAGTGACCGAGGGGGGGCTACAGATACGCAGTATTTT
CASSDRGGATDTQYF
>TRBV18|TRBJ2-5|once|16|TRBD1
TGTGCCAGCTCACCCGGCCGTCGGGACAGGGAAGAGACCCAGTACTTC
CASSPGRRDREETQYF
>TRBV6-2/TRBV6-3|TRBJ1-5|once|14|.
TGTGCCAGCAGCGGGGGCTATAGCAATCAGCCCCAGCATTTT
CASSGGYSNQPQHF
>TRBV4-3|TRBJ1-2|.|15|.
TGCGCCAGCAGCCCCTCATACTCGGGGGACTATGGCTACACCTTC
CASSPSYSGDYGYTF
>TRBV27|TRBJ2-7|.|14|.
TGTGCCAGCAGTTTGGGGGGGGGACACTACGAGCAGTACTTC
CASSLGGGHYEQYF
>TRBV30|TRBJ2-5|.|14|TRBD2
TGTGCCTGGAGTGTGGGACTAGCGGGAGTGGTCCAGTACTTC
CAWSVGLAGVVQYF
>TRBV25-1|TRBJ2-1|.|15|TRBD1
TGTGCCAGCAGAACAGGGGGCCTATCGGACAATGAGCAGTTCTTC
CASRTGGLSDNEQFF
>TRBV12-5|TRBJ2-1|.|17|TRBD1
TGTGCTAGTGGTTTGCCCCCGGGGGGGACAGGGGCTTATGAGCAGTTCTTC
CASGLPPGGTGAYEQFF
>TRBV7-2|TRBJ2-7|.|14|TRBD2
TGTGCCAGCAGCACCCCTAGCGGGAGAAACGAGCAGTACTTC
CASSTPSGRNEQYF
>TRBV18|TRBJ2-5|.|14|TRBD1
TGTGCCAGCTCACCTGGGACAGGGGCAGAGACCCAGTACTTC
CASSPGTGAETQYF
>TRBV6-2/TRBV6-3|TRBJ1-2|.|12|TRBD1
TGTGCCAGCAGTCAGGACAGGGGAGGCTACACCTTC
CASSQDRGGYTF
>TRBV7-6|TRBJ2-3|many|14|.
TGTGCCAGCAGCTTATCTCGGGGGTCAGATACGCAGTATTTT
CASSLSRGSDTQYF
>TRBV27|TRBJ2-5|.|13|.
TGTGCCAGCAGTCCGGATTACCGTGAGGCCCAGTACTTC
CASSPDYREAQYF
>TRBV5-4|TRBJ2-3|.|12|.
TGTGCCAGCAGCTTAGGGGGAAATACGCAGTATTTT
CASSLGGNTQYF
>TRBV5-1|TRBJ1-2|.|14|.
TGCGCCAGCAGCGGACAGCTGGGCCTCTATGGCTACACCTTC
CASSGQLGLYGYTF
>TRBV3-1/TRBV3-2|TRBJ2-4|.|19|TRBD1
TGTGCCAGCAGCCAAATAATAATGAGGACAGGAAAGGCCAAAAACATTCAGTACTTC
CASSQIIMRTGKAKNIQYF
>TRBV24-1|TRBJ1-1|.|14|.
TGTGCCACCCTACTGTCTCCTACTGACACTGAAGCTTTCTTT
CATLLSPTDTEAFF
>TRBV20-1|TRBJ2-2|few|9|.
TGCTTACAGCCCGGGGAGCTGTTTTTT
CLQPGELFF
>TRBV2|TRBJ1-2|once|15|.
TGTGCCAGCAGTGGACGACAGCCTCATCTCTATGGCTACACCTTC
CASSGRQPHLYGYTF
>TRBV5-6|TRBJ1-4|.|14|.
TGTGCCAGCAGCGTTGGTAGGGGCGCGGAAAAACTGTTTTTT
CASSVGRGAEKLFF
>TRBV6-5|TRBJ1-5|.|15|TRBD1
TGTGCCAGCAGTTCCTCCGGACAGGGTGGACAGCCCCAGCATTTT
CASSSSGQGGQPQHF
>TRBV30|TRBJ2-7|.|12|.
TGTGCCTGGGCCGGACATTACTACGAGCAGTACTTC
CAWAGHYYEQYF
>TRBV7-6|TRBJ1-1|.|15|TRBD1
TGTGCCAGCAGCTTATGGCAGGGGGCGAACACTGAAGCTTTCTTT
CASSLWQGANTEAFF
>TRBV11-2|TRBJ1-2|.|13|TRBD1
TGTGCCAGCAGCCTGGACAGGGGATATGGCTACACCTTC
CASSLDRGYGYTF